This T cell receptor (beta chain) originates from a study of blood T cell repertoires in COVID-19. Clones were read by immunoSEQ multiplex PCR, and TCRdb kept only the in-frame ones, dropping some. The sample includes 200,000 to 300,000 clones, approximately 84% of them seen just once. Germline V lookup: CDR1 SGHTA, CDR2 FQGNSA. V was clipped by 1 base and J by 3 bases, with 7 bases between them. There are 14 residues in the CDR3. The receptor was derived from a man aged 50 to 60 with acute or convalescent COVID-19. Sequencing used peripheral blood. This rearrangement joins TRBV7-2 to TRBJ2-1, with D hard to call. CDR3 nucleotides: TGTGCCAGCAGCTTAGGAGACATCTACAATGAGCAGTTCTTC. Its translation: CASSLGDIYNEQFF.